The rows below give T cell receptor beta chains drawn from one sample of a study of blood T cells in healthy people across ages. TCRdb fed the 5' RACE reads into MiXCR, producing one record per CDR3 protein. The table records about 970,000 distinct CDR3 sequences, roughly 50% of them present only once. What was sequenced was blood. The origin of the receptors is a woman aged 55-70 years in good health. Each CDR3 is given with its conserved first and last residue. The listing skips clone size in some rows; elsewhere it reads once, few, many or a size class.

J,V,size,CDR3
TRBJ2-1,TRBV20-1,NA,CSARLGGRTPYNEQFF
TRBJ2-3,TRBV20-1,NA,CSASGTAGPRADTRYF
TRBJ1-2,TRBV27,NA,CASSPTGINYGYTF
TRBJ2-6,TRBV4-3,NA,CASSSAWGANVLTF
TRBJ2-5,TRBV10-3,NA,CAISESTSGENEQYF
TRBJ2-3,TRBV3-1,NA,CASSLGQGPTDTQYF
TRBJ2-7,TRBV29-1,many,CSARSGFYEQYF
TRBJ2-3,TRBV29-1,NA,CTTSGSQGALQYF
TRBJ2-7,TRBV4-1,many,CASSQEFPYEQYF
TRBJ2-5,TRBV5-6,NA,CASSDQAGVAETQYF
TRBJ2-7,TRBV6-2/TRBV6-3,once,CASSYTTLDYEQYF
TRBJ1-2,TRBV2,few,CASSERGRGYTF